This T cell receptor (beta chain) was sequenced for a study of blood T cell repertoires in COVID-19 (TCRdb year 2020). In the study overall: Samples from collaborators originated in the United States, Italy and Spain and spanned both the acute and convalescent phases of COVID-19. Subjects who had been exposed to COVID-19, were actively infected with it, or had recovered from it provided the deeply sampled blood TCRbeta repertoires that made up the dataset. Where available, HLA class I and class II types were taken from metadata supplied by the sample provider and were not determined by assay-based typing. The sample metadata nearly always contained a de-identified subject ID, COVID-19 status, age in years and sex. The repertoires were released in a freely available public database intended as a resource for research on the immune response to SARS-CoV-2. The samples were drawn from the first 160 participants of the ongoing ImmuneRACE study and from 950 to 1,500 subjects provided by 6 global collaborators. The material from the prospective study consisted of cDNA or gDNA derived from T cells, B-cell-depleted T cells, or PBMCs. Study-wide findings and limitations: The quantity of clinical and demographic metadata differed by source and by participant and was supplied without curation.

TCRbeta CDR3 regions were amplified from genomic DNA using the immunoSEQ Assay, a bias-controlled multiplex PCR. The authors' pipeline ran thus. The number of nucleated cells in each sample was estimated from the amplification of reference gene primers within the assay. To quantify the absolute abundance of each unique TCRbeta CDR3 rearrangement, sequence reads were collapsed and filtered. For each sample, productive Simpson clonality was calculated as the square root of Simpson's diversity index over productive rearrangements. In TCRdb, the immuneACCESS table is reduced to in-frame sequences with V and J assigned. These tables do not hold every clone; where another copy was compared, an unresolved V gene accounts for under half, and the others remain unexplained. Clone size and the V and J calls come from that table; the DNA yielded D and trimming. This sample holds 100,000 to 150,000 clones; approximately 74% were observed only once. About 6.3% of the sample is held by the ten biggest clonotypes.

V ends up 6 bases short and J 4 bases short, with an unmatched junction base count of 5. Inclusive of the bounding cysteine and phenylalanine, the CDR3 is 13 residues long. The entry retains the CDR3 DNA only, 39 bases that are in frame from base 1. In its sample, this clone was seen a few times. Its target antigen remains unknown. No base quality information exists; no much larger clone differs at one position. One collaborating source in Seattle enrolled patients while the patients were actively infected and followed the patients over time throughout the course of disease. The collaborating institutions used their own protocols to collect whole blood in K2EDTA tubes. For TCRbeta analysis, collaborator samples were shipped as frozen whole blood, as isolated PBMCs, or as DNA extracted from either sample type.

This chain joins TRBV12-3 or TRBV12-4 to TRBJ1-2; 7 middle bases align to TRBD1. The sample taken for sequencing was peripheral blood. The TCR comes from a man older than 75 with COVID-19, enrolled during active disease. The CDR3 protein: CASRNRGPYGYTF. In nucleotide form, the sequence is TGTGCCAGCAGGAACAGGGGTCCCTATGGCTACACCTTC.